The 5 T cell receptor beta chains reported below all come from one sample, sequenced in a study of blood T cell repertoires in COVID-19. The protocol was immunoSEQ multiplex PCR, while the TCRdb copy is restricted to in-frame clones and leaves out a portion. The repertoire holds 150,000 to 200,000 clones, around 83% seen once, with about 7.1% in the top ten. The specimen sequenced was peripheral blood. Receptor source: a woman in her 70s with COVID-19, enrolled during active disease.

The chain uses TRBV19 and TRBJ2-1; D possibly corresponds to TRBD2 (5 bases). With 4 bases removed from V and 4 bases from J, the gap between germline ends came to 14 bases. Germline values: CDR1 LNHDA, CDR2 SQIVND (reference sequence). The CDR3 has 15 residues. This chain's CDR3 is CASSKDRGLYNEQFF. The CDR3 bases are TGTGCCAGTAGTAAGGATCGAGGACTGTACAATGAGCAGTTCTTC. The whole variable domain, remainder taken from reference TRBV19 and TRBJ2-1, is DGGITQSPKYLFRKEGQNVTLSCEQNLNHDAMYWYRQDPGQGLRLIYYSQIVNDFQKGDIAEGYSVSREKKESFPLTVTSAQKNPTAFYLCASSKDRGLYNEQFFGPGTRLTVL.

The chain is built from TRBV28 and TRBJ1-6; perhaps TRBD1 as D (5 bases). The CDR3 consists of 12 residues. The V end lost 10 bases, the J end lost 11 bases, and 15 bases lay between the germline ends. Germline V gene data show CDR1 as MDHEN and CDR2 as SYDVKM. The CDR3 DNA reads TGTGCCACCAGGGAGACCGGGACACCCCTCCACTTT. This codes for CATRETGTPLHF.

This rearrangement joins TRBV5-8 to TRBJ1-5; TRBD1 aligns across 11 bases. From germline, CDR1 is SGHTS and CDR2 YDEGEE. The CDR3 is 16 residues long. The V segment lost 4 bases and the J segment 6 bases; nucleotides outside the gene matches: 9. The CDR3 reads CASSLRRTGGIQPQHF. The CDR3 DNA follows: TGTGCCAGCAGCCTACGACGGACAGGGGGCATTCAGCCCCAGCATTTT. Using reference TRBV5-8 and TRBJ1-5 for the parts outside the CDR3, the full variable domain is EAGVTQSPTHLIKTRGQQATLRCSPISGHTSVYWYQQALGLGLQFLLWYDEGEERNRGNFPPRFSGRQFPNYSSELNVNALELEDSALYLCASSLRRTGGIQPQHFGDGTRLSIL.

For the CDR3, the DNA is TGTGCCAGCAGTGCAGGGAATAGCAATCAGCCCCAGCATTTT. This translates into CASSAGNSNQPQHF. V is TRBV2 and J is TRBJ1-5, with a tentative D call TRBD1 (5 bases). Between the trimmed V and J ends, which lost 4 bases and 0 bases, there was a span of 7 bases. In germline, CDR1 is SNHLY, CDR2 FYNNEI. The CDR3 has 14 residues.

The chain combines TRBV18 with TRBJ2-3; the D gene is possibly TRBD2 (5 bases). This CDR3 is 13 amino acids long. Between the trimmed V and J ends, which lost 5 bases and 7 bases, there was a span of 13 bases. CDR1 and CDR2 (germline): KGHSH, LQKENI. CDR3 DNA sequence: TGTGCCAGCTCATCCACTAGATTGAATACGCAGTATTTT. It is translated as CASSSTRLNTQYF. The whole variable domain, remainder taken from reference TRBV18 and TRBJ2-3, is NAGVMQNPRHLVRRRGQEARLRCSPMKGHSHVYWYRQLPEEGLKFMVYLQKENIIDESGMPKERFSAEFPKEGPSILRIQQVVRGDSAAYFCASSSTRLNTQYFGPGTRLTVL.